These 3 T cell receptor beta chains were sequenced from one sample in a study of blood T cell repertoires in COVID-19. Repertoires were generated with immunoSEQ multiplex PCR, while TCRdb's copy carries only in-frame clones and drops some. Of 110,000 to 150,000 clones listed, approximately 90% were seen once; the top ten hold about 2.9%. Sequenced input: peripheral blood. The receptor source for this set is a man aged 55 to 69 with active or convalescent COVID-19.

The chain couples TRBV3-1 (or the pseudogene TRBV3-2) to TRBJ2-7, with D perhaps matching TRBD2 (6 bases). This CDR3 spans 12 amino acids. CDR1 is LGHDT and CDR2 is YNNKEL in the germline V gene (reference sequence). The V end was cut by 4 bases, the J end by 3 bases, with 7 bases between. As DNA, the CDR3 is TGTGCCAGCAGCCCGCGGGGCTACGAGCAGTACTTC. This sequence encodes CASSPRGYEQYF.

This clone was observed a single time. The chain recombines TRBV21-1 with TRBJ2-4; the table gives TRBD2 as D, unverified against the DNA. TRBV21-1 is a recognized pseudogene. CDR3 length equals 14 residues. CDR3 loop: CASSKELAPDIQYF. The CDR3 DNA reads TGTGCCAGCAGCAAAGAACTAGCCCCGGACATTCAGTACTTC.

The chain links TRBV28 to TRBJ2-7, with D maybe TRBD1 (6 bases). This CDR3 comprises 15 residues. V was shortened by 2 bases and J by 1 base, with 12 bases between the two germline ends. Germline V gene lookup returns CDR1 MDHEN and CDR2 SYDVKM. CDR3 nucleotides: TGTGCCAGCAGTTTAACGGGGACATTATCCTACGAGCAGTACTTC. Residues: CASSLTGTLSYEQYF.